Following are 32 T cell receptor beta chains from one sample sequenced in a study of cytomegalovirus exposure and HLA in healthy donors. Researchers ran the PCR with 60 Vbeta and 13 Jbeta primers. Measured with immunoSEQ multiplex PCR; TCRdb has only the in-frame clones, and not every one. The sample yields about 190,000 clones, approximately 81% seen once. Sequencing was performed on PBMCs. These receptors were obtained from a woman under 40 in good health and CMV-seronegative.

The CDR3 nucleotides read TGCGCCAGCAGAACACAGGGATGGAGCCAAGAGACCCAGTACTTC. It yields the protein CASRTQGWSQETQYF. The chain carries TRBV5-1 and TRBJ2-5, with a weak D call TRBD1 (6 bases). The germline gives CDR1 SGHRS, CDR2 YFSETQ. The CDR3 consists of 15 residues. V lost 5 bases and J 1 base, leaving 15 bases between the germline ends.

The chain is built from TRBV7-9 and TRBJ1-4, with no clear D. Per the germline V gene, CDR1 is SEHNR and CDR2 is FQNEAQ (reference sequence). The germline V and J ends were trimmed by 4 bases and 10 bases, with 13 bases remaining between them. The CDR3 runs 13 residues. The CDR3: CASSSAPGGKLFF. DNA for the CDR3: TGTGCCAGCAGCTCAGCCCCTGGAGGAAAACTGTTTTTT.

The chain carries TRBV6-5 and TRBJ1-3; D may be TRBD1 (6 bases). CDR1 is MNHEY and CDR2 is SVGAGI in the germline V gene. The CDR3 contains 14 residues. The V gene lost 5 bases and the J gene lost 5 bases, with 13 bases spanning the gap. CDR3 nucleotide sequence: TGTGCCAGCAGTCTAGGGGGACGGCGAAACACCATATATTTT. Encoded protein: CASSLGGRRNTIYF.

This chain uses TRBV6-6 with TRBJ1-4; the D is unclear. The CDR3 is 14 amino acids. Trimming removed 2 bases from V and 5 bases from J, with 9 bases in between. The germline V gene encodes CDR1 MNHNY and CDR2 SVGAGI (reference sequence). CDR3 sequence reads: CASSYIGSNEKLFF. The CDR3 nucleotides are TGTGCCAGCAGTTACATAGGGAGCAATGAAAAACTGTTTTTT.

V gene TRBV5-1 combines with J gene TRBJ2-7, with TRBD1 identical over 9 bases. Looked up from germline, CDR1 is SGHRS and CDR2 is YFSETQ. This CDR3 region has 14 residues. V trimming: 2 bases; J trimming: 6 bases; junction bases outside the gene matches: 6. The CDR3 loop reads CASSFVQGASEQYF. Here the CDR3 DNA reads TGCGCCAGCAGCTTCGTACAGGGGGCTTCCGAGCAGTACTTC.

This clone occurred once. J is TRBJ1-2 and V is TRBV6-1, with a possible D match to TRBD1 (6 bases). Germline V gene data show CDR1 as MNHNS and CDR2 as SASEGT. V shed 3 bases and J shed 9 bases, with 14 bases lying between them. The length of the CDR3 is 13 residues. CDR3: CASSDTGIGRYTF. The CDR3 nucleotides read TGTGCCAGCAGTGACACAGGGATTGGTCGCTACACCTTC.

The rearrangement links TRBV6-5 to TRBJ2-1, with D perhaps matching TRBD2 (5 bases). The V gene lost 2 bases and the J gene lost 2 bases, with 7 bases spanning the gap. CDR1 and CDR2 (germline): MNHEY, SVGAGI. This CDR3 is 14 amino acids long. The CDR3 sequence is CASSYGRPYNEQFF. The CDR3 coding sequence is TGTGCCAGCAGTTACGGGAGACCCTACAATGAGCAGTTCTTC.

This clone was detected once. V is TRBV5-6 and J is TRBJ2-1; D is perhaps TRBD2 (6 bases). The CDR3 length is 17 residues. The V and J ends lost 1 base and 8 bases respectively, with 22 bases between them. The V gene's germline CDR1 is SGHDT and CDR2 YYEEEE. CDR3 sequence reads: CASSLWREGSLTDEQFF. DNA of the CDR3: TGTGCCAGCAGCTTGTGGCGGGAAGGCTCGTTAACGGATGAGCAGTTCTTC.

CDR3 bases: TGCGCCAGCCCCCAGAAGCTAGCGGAGCGGTCCTACGAGCAGTACTTC. Protein sequence: CASPQKLAERSYEQYF. This chain connects TRBV10-1 to TRBJ2-7, with 7 bases identical to TRBD2. V lost 8 bases to trimming and J lost 1 base; unmatched junction nucleotides: 14. This CDR3 is 16 amino acids long. The germline CDR1 and CDR2 sequences are WNHNN and SYGVQD (reference sequence).

The chain joins TRBV21-1 to TRBJ2-7; no DNA check was done on the table's D call, TRBD2. TRBV21-1 is a pseudogene locus. The CDR3 contains 18 residues. For the CDR3, the DNA is TGTGCCAGCAGCAAAGTGGCTAGCGGGAGGGCTTTCTCCTACGAGCAGTACTTC. This translates into CASSKVASGRAFSYEQYF.

Only one count was recorded for this clone. The chain couples TRBV5-4 to TRBJ2-1; maybe TRBD2 (7 bases). V was pared by 2 bases and J by 3 bases, with 18 bases between. The germline gives CDR1 SGHNT, CDR2 YYREEE (reference sequence). The CDR3 is 17 amino acids. CDR3 coding DNA: TGTGCCAGCAGCTTTGGCCTAGGGGGGGCCAACTACAATGAGCAGTTCTTC. It encodes CASSFGLGGANYNEQFF.

This chain connects TRBV5-1 to TRBJ2-5, with 7 nucleotides matching TRBD1. Germline V gives CDR1 SGHRS, CDR2 YFSETQ. This CDR3 contains 15 residues. V was pared by 2 bases and J by 5 bases, with 9 bases of the junction left unmatched. CDR3 in DNA: TGCGCCAGCAGCTTTTCGGTTGACAGGGTCGAGACCCAGTACTTC. It specifies CASSFSVDRVETQYF.

The chain uses TRBV4-2 and TRBJ2-4, with 11 bases identical to TRBD1. CDR3 length: 15 amino acids. V trimming: 4 bases; J trimming: 5 bases; junction bases outside the gene matches: 4. The germline CDR1 and CDR2 sequences are LGHNA and YNFKEQ. The CDR3 region is CASSLGTGGENIQYF. The CDR3 DNA is TGTGCCAGCAGCCTGGGGACAGGGGGGGAAAACATTCAGTACTTC.

This clone appeared a single time. J is TRBJ1-5 and V is TRBV29-1; perhaps TRBD1 as D (6 bases). Germline loops: CDR1 SQVTM, CDR2 ANQGSEA. This CDR3 has 15 residues. V was trimmed by 6 bases and J by 2 bases, leaving 17 bases between them. The DNA for the CDR3 is TGCAGCGTGGGGGGTGAGGGGGGGGGCAATCAGCCCCAGCATTTT. Amino acids: CSVGGEGGGNQPQHF.

This chain connects TRBV27 to TRBJ2-5, with 12 bases matching TRBD2. Germline lookup yields CDR1 MNHEY and CDR2 SMNVEV (reference sequence). Losses at the gene ends were 2 bases for V and 11 bases for J; bases not matched to a gene: 9. This CDR3 has 15 residues. DNA of the CDR3: TGTGCCAGCAGTTTACAGCTAGCGGGAGGGGGTGAGCAGTACTTC. Protein product: CASSLQLAGGGEQYF.

V gene TRBV2 combines with J gene TRBJ1-5; D remains unclear. Per germline, CDR1 SNHLY and CDR2 FYNNEI. CDR3 length: 14 residues. Trimming stripped 7 bases from V and 1 base from J, with 11 bases between. The CDR3 loop is CASNERASNQPQHF. As DNA, the CDR3 is TGTGCCAGCAACGAGAGAGCCAGCAATCAGCCCCAGCATTTT. Full variable domain (rest looked up from reference TRBV2 and TRBJ1-5): EPEVTQTPSHQVTQMGQEVILRCVPISNHLYFYWYRQILGQKVEFLVSFYNNEISEKSEIFDDQFSVERPDGSNFTLKIRSTKLEDSAMYFCASNERASNQPQHFGDGTRLSIL.

This sequence joins TRBV27 and TRBJ1-5; 7 nucleotides align to TRBD1. This CDR3 comprises 12 residues. CDR1 and CDR2 (germline): MNHEY, SMNVEV (reference sequence). V shed 8 bases, J shed 4 bases, and the junction held 2 bases outside the gene matches. The CDR3 sequence is CASGTANQPQHF. CDR3 bases: TGTGCCAGCGGGACAGCGAATCAGCCCCAGCATTTT.

The chain links TRBV27 to TRBJ1-3; 8 bases are a match to TRBD1. Trimming removed 5 bases from V and 0 bases from J; junction bases left unmatched: 3. The CDR3 contains 15 residues. Germline V lookup: CDR1 MNHEY, CDR2 SMNVEV (reference sequence). CDR3 sequence (DNA): TGTGCCAGCAGTCGGGACAGGAGCTCTGGAAACACCATATATTTT. Its protein is CASSRDRSSGNTIYF.

The chain combines TRBV10-1 with TRBJ1-6, with 7 bases matching TRBD1. The CDR3 length is 14 residues. Trimming at V came to 4 bases and at J to 5 bases, leaving 2 bases not matched to a gene. Germline CDR1 is WNHNN and CDR2 is SYGVQD (reference sequence). CDR3 in amino acids: CASSVGQNNSPLHF. Written as DNA, the CDR3 is TGCGCCAGCAGTGTGGGACAGAATAATTCACCCCTCCACTTT.

The rearrangement joins TRBV2 to TRBJ1-4; tentative D call: TRBD1 (5 bases). The CDR3 is 16 amino acids. From germline, CDR1 is SNHLY and CDR2 FYNNEI. Trimming cost V 7 bases and J 8 bases, with 23 bases left between them. The CDR3: CASTDPQGLGPEKLFF. For the CDR3, the DNA is TGTGCCAGCACCGACCCTCAGGGACTGGGGCCGGAAAAACTGTTTTTT.

The rearrangement joins TRBV7-2 to TRBJ2-1, with 9 positions matching TRBD1. The junction had 11 bases not matched to a gene; V was cut back by 8 bases and J by 0 bases. The germline gives CDR1 SGHTA, CDR2 FQGNSA. This CDR3 is built from 17 residues. CDR3 in amino acids: CASLTDRGLSSYNEQFF. The CDR3 bases are TGTGCCAGCCTAACGGACAGGGGCCTAAGCTCCTACAATGAGCAGTTCTTC.

The rearrangement joins TRBV2 to TRBJ1-1, with D unclear. With 7 bases removed from V and 3 bases from J, the gap between germline ends came to 15 bases. CDR1 is SNHLY, CDR2 FYNNEI, per germline. This CDR3 is built from 14 residues. CDR3 in DNA: TGTGCCAGCATTAAGTCTCTTAGAGACACTGAAGCTTTCTTT. This codes for CASIKSLRDTEAFF.

The chain carries TRBV9 and TRBJ1-1, with TRBD1 identical over 7 bases. With V trimmed by 3 bases and J by 2 bases, 10 bases remained unmatched. This CDR3 comprises 16 residues. Germline loops: CDR1 SGDLS, CDR2 YYNGEE. DNA for the CDR3: TGTGCCAGCAGCGCTACATCACAGGGGACAAACACTGAAGCTTTCTTT. Encoded protein: CASSATSQGTNTEAFF.

V gene TRBV29-1 combines with J gene TRBJ2-1; D is possibly TRBD1 (5 bases). The CDR3 covers 12 residues. V dropped 3 bases and J dropped 13 bases, with 16 bases sitting between them. Germline loops: CDR1 SQVTM, CDR2 ANQGSEA. The CDR3 sequence: CSVELSRQLQFF. The CDR3, as DNA: TGCAGCGTTGAGCTTTCGCGACAGCTACAGTTCTTC.

The chain carries TRBV21-1 and TRBJ2-1; the table's D call of TRBD2 was not tested on the DNA. TRBV21-1 is deemed a pseudogene. This CDR3 is 13 amino acids long. CDR3 residues: CASSKGPSGEQFF. The DNA for the CDR3 is TGTGCCAGCAGCAAAGGTCCTAGCGGGGAGCAGTTCTTC.

The chain uses TRBV6-4 and TRBJ2-3; 7 nucleotides line up with TRBD2. Unmatched junction bases numbered 12, after V lost 3 bases and J lost 6 bases. This CDR3 is 16 amino acids long. The germline CDR1 and CDR2 sequences are MRHNA and SNTAGT. CDR3 sequence: CASSESSGLGADTQYF. The CDR3 nucleotides are TGTGCCAGCAGTGAATCCTCCGGACTAGGGGCGGATACGCAGTATTTT.

The count of this clone is one. The rearrangement links TRBV9 to TRBJ2-1; 8 bases are shared with TRBD2. Germline loops: CDR1 SGDLS, CDR2 YYNGEE. There are 15 residues in the CDR3. J gave up 2 bases and V 3 bases, and 4 bases lay outside the gene matches. CDR3 in amino acids: CASSATSGPYNEQFF. DNA of the CDR3: TGTGCCAGCAGCGCCACTAGCGGCCCCTACAATGAGCAGTTCTTC.

This chain links TRBV29-1 with TRBJ2-1, with D unclear. The CDR3 is 12 residues long. V lost 7 bases, J lost 6 bases, and 13 bases lay in between. CDR1 SQVTM and CDR2 ANQGSEA come from the germline V gene. The CDR3 DNA is TGCAGCGCCCAGACAACATCCAATGAGCAGTTCTTC. It is translated as CSAQTTSNEQFF.

In its sample, this clone was seen once. The V and J genes are TRBV14 and TRBJ2-5, with no clear D. The germline V gene has CDR1 SGHDN and CDR2 FVKESK. V shed 1 base and J shed 4 bases, with 13 bases lying between them. This CDR3 comprises 15 residues. This chain's CDR3 is CASSQVGLRRETQYF. The DNA for the CDR3 is TGTGCCAGCAGCCAAGTCGGGTTGCGCCGAGAGACCCAGTACTTC.

The chain has TRBV7-2 and TRBJ1-3; possible D gene TRBD1, 5 bases. This CDR3 is built from 13 residues. Germline CDR1 is SGHTA and CDR2 is FQGNSA. With 1 base removed from V and 5 bases from J, the gap between germline ends came to 6 bases. The CDR3 loop is CASSLGGRNTIYF. In DNA, the CDR3 is TGTGCCAGCAGCTTAGGGGGCCGAAACACCATATATTTT.

The chain joins TRBV14 to TRBJ2-1; D is unresolved. V lost 3 bases and J 8 bases, leaving 17 bases between the germline ends. Germline-derived CDR1 and CDR2 are SGHDN and FVKESK. The CDR3 loop spans 15 amino acids. The CDR3 DNA reads as TGTGCCAGCAGCCAGATTTACTCTCGCCCACATGAGCAGTTCTTC. Translating it yields CASSQIYSRPHEQFF.

This clone occurred once. The chain links TRBV14 to TRBJ2-7; D gene ambiguous. This CDR3 comprises 13 residues. From germline, CDR1 is SGHDN and CDR2 FVKESK. V was trimmed by 1 base and J by 2 bases, leaving 6 bases between them. CDR3 bases: TGTGCCAGCAGCCAAGGGCTTACCTACGAGCAGTACTTC. Its protein is CASSQGLTYEQYF.